This TCR beta chain came from a study of CD8+ T cells in alopecia areata. This clone has a handful of counts. The CDR3 length is 16 residues. The V and J ends lost 4 bases and 6 bases, in that order; junction bases with no gene match: 7. Germline values: CDR1 PRHDT, CDR2 FYEKMQ (reference sequence). Individuals with alopecia areata gave both lesional scalp punch biopsies and peripheral blood for collection. TCR sequencing used cDNA made by reverse transcription of extracted RNA. The repertoire was sequenced with immunoSEQ multiplex PCR; TCRdb's copy has only in-frame clones and lacks some. In the table there are tens of thousands of clones, 44% of which are singletons.

This receptor was obtained from a human donor with alopecia areata. The V gene is TRBV13, the J gene TRBJ1-5; 12 bases match TRBD1. The specimen was NKG2D-low CD8+ T cells sorted from blood. CDR3 coding DNA: TGTGCCAGCAGCTCCTCCGGGACAGGGGGCACTCAGCCCCAGCATTTT. The encoded protein is CASSSSGTGGTQPQHF.